Given below is one T cell receptor (beta chain) in context. Its antigen is undetermined. CDR1 is DFQATT and CDR2 is SNEGSKA in the germline V gene (reference sequence). The CDR3 consists of 14 residues. The source of the sample is a study of blood T cells in healthy people across ages. General study findings and limits: Both naive CD4+ cell counts and diversity were greater in long-lived donors than in aged donors. Unknown donor CMV status possibly confounded expanded clonotype changes.

PCR was performed a second time for 7 to 11 cycles using a sample-barcoded 5' primer and a J-beta primer mix. TCRdb re-analysed the 5' RACE reads in MiXCR, keeping a single row per CDR3 protein. The data show 1.5 million to 2 million distinct CDR3 sequences, roughly 30% seen once. V gene TRBV20-1 combines with J gene TRBJ2-1; TRBD2 matches at 8 bases. Near its end, the DNA agrees better with TRBJ2-4, so the J call may be wrong. Sequencing was carried out using blood. The sequence derives from a woman aged 25 to 39 in good health. The CDR3 here is CSAASGSRGGIQYF. Here the CDR3 DNA reads TGCAGTGCTGCATCGGGTTCTCGGGGGGGCATTCAGTACTTC.